One TCR beta chain is described in this entry. The V and J ends lost 5 bases and 5 bases respectively, with 12 bases between them. This CDR3 spans 13 amino acids. The germline V gene encodes CDR1 SEHNR and CDR2 FQNEAQ (reference sequence). Amplification targeted TCR beta CDR3 regions from RNA transcripts. TCR CDR3 regions were first amplified by RT-PCR with HTBI primers. Each CDR3 protein gets one entry after TCRdb re-called the multiplex PCR reads with MiXCR. The top ten clones hold about 12% of a sample with fewer than 750,000 distinct CDR3 sequences, around 13% of them seen once. The data were obtained in a study of T cells in Graves' hyperthyroidism and ophthalmopathy.

The V and J genes are TRBV7-9 and TRBJ1-2; D gene unclear. The sample taken for sequencing was blood. This TCR came from a woman aged 45-59 years with Graves' ophthalmopathy. This CDR3 reads CASSIRTFYGYTF. In DNA form, the CDR3 reads TGTGCCAGCAGCATTAGGACTTTTTATGGCTACACCTTC.